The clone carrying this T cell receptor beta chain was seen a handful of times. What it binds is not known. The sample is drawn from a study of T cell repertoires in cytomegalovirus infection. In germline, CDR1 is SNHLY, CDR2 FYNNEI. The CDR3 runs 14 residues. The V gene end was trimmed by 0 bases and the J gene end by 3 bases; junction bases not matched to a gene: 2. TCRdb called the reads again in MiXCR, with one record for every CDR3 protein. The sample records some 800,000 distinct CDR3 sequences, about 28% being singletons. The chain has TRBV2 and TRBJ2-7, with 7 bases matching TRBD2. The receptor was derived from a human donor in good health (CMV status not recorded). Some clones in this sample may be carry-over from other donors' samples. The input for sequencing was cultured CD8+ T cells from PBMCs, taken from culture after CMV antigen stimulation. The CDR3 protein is CASSEARGVYEQYV. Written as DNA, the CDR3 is TGTGCCAGCAGTGAAGCCCGGGGGGTCTACGAGCAGTACGTC.